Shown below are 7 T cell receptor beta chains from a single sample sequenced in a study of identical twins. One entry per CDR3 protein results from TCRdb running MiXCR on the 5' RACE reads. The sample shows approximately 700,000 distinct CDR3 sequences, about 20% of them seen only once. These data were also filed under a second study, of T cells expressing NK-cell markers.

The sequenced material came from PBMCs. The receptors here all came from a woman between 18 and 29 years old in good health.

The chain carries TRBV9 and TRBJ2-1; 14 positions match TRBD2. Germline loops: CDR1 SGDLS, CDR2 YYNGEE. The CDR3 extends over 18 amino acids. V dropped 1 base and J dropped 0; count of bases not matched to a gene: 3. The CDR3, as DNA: TGTGCCAGCAGCGTACCGACTAGCGGGGGGGACTCCTACAATGAGCAGTTCTTC. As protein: CASSVPTSGGDSYNEQFF.

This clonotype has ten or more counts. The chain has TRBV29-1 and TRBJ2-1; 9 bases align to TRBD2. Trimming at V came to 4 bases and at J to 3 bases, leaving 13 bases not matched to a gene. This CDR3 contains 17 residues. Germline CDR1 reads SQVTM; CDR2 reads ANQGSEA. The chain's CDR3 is CSVGPPGLASGYNEQFF. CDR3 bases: TGCAGCGTTGGCCCCCCGGGACTAGCTTCTGGCTACAATGAGCAGTTCTTC.

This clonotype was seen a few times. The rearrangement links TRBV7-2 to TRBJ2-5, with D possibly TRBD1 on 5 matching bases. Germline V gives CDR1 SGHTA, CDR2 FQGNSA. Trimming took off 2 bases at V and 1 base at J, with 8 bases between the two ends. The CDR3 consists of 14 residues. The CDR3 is CASSLSGLQETQYF. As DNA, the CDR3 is TGTGCCAGCAGCTTATCAGGGCTCCAAGAGACCCAGTACTTC.

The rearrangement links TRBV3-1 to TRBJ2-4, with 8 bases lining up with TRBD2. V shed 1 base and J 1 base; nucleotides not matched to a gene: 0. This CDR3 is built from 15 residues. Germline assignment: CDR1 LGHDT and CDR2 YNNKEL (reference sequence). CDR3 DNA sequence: TGTGCCAGCAGCCAAGCGGGAGGGGCCAAAAACATTCAGTACTTC. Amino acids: CASSQAGGAKNIQYF.

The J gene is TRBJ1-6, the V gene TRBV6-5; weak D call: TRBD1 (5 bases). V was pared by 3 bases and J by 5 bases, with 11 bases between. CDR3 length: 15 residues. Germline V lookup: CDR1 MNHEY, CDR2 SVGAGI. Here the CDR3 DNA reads TGTGCCAGCAGTTATGGGGGGGTCCATAATTCACCCCTCCACTTT. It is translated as CASSYGGVHNSPLHF.

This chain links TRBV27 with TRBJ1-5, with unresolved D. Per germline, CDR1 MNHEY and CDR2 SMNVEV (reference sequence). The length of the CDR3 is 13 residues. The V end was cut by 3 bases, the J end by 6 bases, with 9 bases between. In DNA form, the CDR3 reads TGTGCCAGCAGTTTGGGAGCCCGTCAGCCCCAGCATTTT. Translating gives CASSLGARQPQHF.

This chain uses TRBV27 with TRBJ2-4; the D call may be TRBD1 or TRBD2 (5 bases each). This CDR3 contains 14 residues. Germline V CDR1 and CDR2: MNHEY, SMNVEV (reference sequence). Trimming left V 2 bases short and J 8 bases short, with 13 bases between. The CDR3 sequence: CASSLSGRGHIQYF. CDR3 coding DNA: TGTGCCAGCAGTTTAAGTGGAAGGGGACACATTCAGTACTTC.